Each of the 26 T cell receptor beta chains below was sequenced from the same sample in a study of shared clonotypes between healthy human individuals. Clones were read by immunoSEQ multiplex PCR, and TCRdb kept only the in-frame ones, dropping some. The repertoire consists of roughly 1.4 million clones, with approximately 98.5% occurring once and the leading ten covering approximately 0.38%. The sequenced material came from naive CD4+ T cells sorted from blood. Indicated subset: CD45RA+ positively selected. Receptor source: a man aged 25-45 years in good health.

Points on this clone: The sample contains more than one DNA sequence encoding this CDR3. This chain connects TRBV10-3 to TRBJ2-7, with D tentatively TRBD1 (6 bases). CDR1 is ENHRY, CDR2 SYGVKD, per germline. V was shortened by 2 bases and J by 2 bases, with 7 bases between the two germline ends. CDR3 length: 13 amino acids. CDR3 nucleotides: TGTGCCATCAGTGAGGGGGGCCCCTACGAGCAGTACTTC. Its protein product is CAISEGGPYEQYF.

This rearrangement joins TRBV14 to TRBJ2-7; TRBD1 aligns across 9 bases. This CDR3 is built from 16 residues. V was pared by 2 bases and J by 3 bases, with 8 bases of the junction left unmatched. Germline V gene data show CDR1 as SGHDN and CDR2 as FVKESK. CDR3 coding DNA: TGTGCCAGCAGCCAAAAAACCGGGACAGGGCTCTACGAGCAGTACTTC. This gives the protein CASSQKTGTGLYEQYF. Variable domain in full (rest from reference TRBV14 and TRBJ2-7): EAGVTQFPSHSVIEKGQTVTLRCDPISGHDNLYWYRRVMGKEIKFLLHFVKESKQDESGMPNNRFLAERTGGTYSTLKVQPAELEDSGVYFCASSQKTGTGLYEQYFGPGTRLTVT.

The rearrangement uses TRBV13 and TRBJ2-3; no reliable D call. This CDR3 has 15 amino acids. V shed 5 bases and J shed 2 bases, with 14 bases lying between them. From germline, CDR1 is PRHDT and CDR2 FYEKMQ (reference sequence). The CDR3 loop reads CASSPHRRSTDTQYF. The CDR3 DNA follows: TGTGCCAGCAGCCCCCACCGACGGTCCACAGATACGCAGTATTTT.

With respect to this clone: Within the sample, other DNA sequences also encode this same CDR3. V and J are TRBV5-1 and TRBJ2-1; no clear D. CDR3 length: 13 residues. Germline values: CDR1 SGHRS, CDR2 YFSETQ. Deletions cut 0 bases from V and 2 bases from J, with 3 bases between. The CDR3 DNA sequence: TGCGCCAGCAGCTTGGGGACCTACAATGAGCAGTTCTTC. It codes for CASSLGTYNEQFF.

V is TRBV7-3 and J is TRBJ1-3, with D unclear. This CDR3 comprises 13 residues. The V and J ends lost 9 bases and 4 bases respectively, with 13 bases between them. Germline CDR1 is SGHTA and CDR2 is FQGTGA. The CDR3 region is CASRENGGNTIYF. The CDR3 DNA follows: TGTGCCAGTCGCGAGAACGGCGGAAACACCATATATTTT.

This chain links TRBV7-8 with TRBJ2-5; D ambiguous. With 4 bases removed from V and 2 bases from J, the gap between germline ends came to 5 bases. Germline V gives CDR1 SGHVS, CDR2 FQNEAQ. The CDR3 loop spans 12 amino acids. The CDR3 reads CASSSRQETQYF. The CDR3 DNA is TGTGCCAGCAGCTCAAGGCAAGAGACCCAGTACTTC.

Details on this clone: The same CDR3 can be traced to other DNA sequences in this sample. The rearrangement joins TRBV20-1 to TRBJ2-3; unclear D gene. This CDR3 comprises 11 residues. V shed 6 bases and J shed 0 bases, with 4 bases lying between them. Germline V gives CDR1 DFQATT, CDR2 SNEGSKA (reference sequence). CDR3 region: CSALSTDTQYF. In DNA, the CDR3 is TGCAGTGCACTCAGCACAGATACGCAGTATTTT.

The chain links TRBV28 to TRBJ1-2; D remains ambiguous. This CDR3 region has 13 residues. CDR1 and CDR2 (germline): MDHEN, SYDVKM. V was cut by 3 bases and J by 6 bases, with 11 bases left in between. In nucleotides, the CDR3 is TGTGCCAGCAGTTTCAGAGGGTTTGATGGCTACACCTTC. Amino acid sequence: CASSFRGFDGYTF.

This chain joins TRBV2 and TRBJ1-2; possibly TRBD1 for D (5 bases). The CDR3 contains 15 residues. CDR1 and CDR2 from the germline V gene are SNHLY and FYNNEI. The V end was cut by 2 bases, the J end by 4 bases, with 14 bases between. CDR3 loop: CASSELPGGRYGYTF. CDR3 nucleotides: TGTGCCAGCAGTGAATTACCGGGGGGACGCTATGGCTACACCTTC.

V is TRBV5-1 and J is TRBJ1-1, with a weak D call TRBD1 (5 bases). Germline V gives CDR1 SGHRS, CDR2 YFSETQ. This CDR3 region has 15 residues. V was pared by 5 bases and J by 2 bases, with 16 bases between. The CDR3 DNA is TGCGCCAGCAGTCAAGTAGGGGCCCTCAACACTGAAGCTTTCTTT. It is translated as CASSQVGALNTEAFF.

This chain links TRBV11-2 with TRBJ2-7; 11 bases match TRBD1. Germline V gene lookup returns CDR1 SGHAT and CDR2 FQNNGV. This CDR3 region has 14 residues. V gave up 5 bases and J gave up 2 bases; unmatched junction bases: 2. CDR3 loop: CASSGGQGAYEQYF. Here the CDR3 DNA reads TGTGCCAGCAGCGGGGGACAGGGGGCCTACGAGCAGTACTTC.

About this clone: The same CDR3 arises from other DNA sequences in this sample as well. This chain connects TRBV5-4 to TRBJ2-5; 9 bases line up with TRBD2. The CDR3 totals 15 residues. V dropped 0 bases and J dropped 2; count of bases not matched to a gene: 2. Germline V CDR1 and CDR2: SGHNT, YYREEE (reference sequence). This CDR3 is CASSLGLAEQETQYF. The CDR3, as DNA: TGTGCCAGCAGCTTGGGACTAGCGGAACAAGAGACCCAGTACTTC.

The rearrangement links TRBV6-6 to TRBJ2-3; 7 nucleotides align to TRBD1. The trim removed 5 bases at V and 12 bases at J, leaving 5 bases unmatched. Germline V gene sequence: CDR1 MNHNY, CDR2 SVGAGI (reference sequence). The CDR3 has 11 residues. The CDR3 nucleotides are TGTGCCAGCAGTAAGGGGGCTGCACAGTATTTT. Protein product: CASSKGAAQYF.

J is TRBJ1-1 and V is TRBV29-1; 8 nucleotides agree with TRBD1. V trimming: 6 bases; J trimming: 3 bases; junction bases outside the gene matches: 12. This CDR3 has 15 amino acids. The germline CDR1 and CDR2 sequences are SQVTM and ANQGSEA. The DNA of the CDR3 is TGCAGCGTGGTGCAGGGGGCGAGAACGGACACTGAAGCTTTCTTT. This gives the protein CSVVQGARTDTEAFF.

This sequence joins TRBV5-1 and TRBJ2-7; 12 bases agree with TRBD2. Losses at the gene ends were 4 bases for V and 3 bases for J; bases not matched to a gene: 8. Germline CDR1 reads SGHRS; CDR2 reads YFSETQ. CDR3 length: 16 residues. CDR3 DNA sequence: TGCGCCAGCAGCACCCAGACTAGCGGGAGTATCTACGAGCAGTACTTC. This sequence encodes CASSTQTSGSIYEQYF.

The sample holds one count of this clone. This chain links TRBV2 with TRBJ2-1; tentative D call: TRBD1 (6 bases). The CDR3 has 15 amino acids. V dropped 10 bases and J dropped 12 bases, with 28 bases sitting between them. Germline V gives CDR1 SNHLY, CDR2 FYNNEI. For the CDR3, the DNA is TGTGCCAACGACCTCGAACAGGGTAAAGGAATGAGGCAGTTCTTC. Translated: CANDLEQGKGMRQFF.

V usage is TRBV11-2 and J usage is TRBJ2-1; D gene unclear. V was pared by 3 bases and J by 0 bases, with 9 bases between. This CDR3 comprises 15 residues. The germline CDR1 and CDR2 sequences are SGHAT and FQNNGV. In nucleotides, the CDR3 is TGTGCCAGCAGCTTCCGTGGCTACTCCTACAATGAGCAGTTCTTC. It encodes CASSFRGYSYNEQFF.

CDR3 DNA sequence: TGTGCCAGCAGCTCATCGCTCCTAGCGGGACACTACAATGAGCAGTTCTTC. Amino acid sequence: CASSSSLLAGHYNEQFF. The gene calls are TRBV11-3 and TRBJ2-1, with 9 positions matching TRBD2. Per germline, CDR1 SGHNT and CDR2 YENEEA. V gave up 4 bases and J gave up 3 bases; unmatched junction bases: 10. This CDR3 is 17 amino acids long.

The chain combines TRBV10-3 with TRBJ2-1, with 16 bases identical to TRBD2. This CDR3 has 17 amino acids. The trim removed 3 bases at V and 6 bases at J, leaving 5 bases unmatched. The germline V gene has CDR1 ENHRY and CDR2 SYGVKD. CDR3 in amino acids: CAISDFGTSGRANEQFF. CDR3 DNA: TGTGCCATCAGTGACTTTGGGACTAGCGGGAGGGCCAATGAGCAGTTCTTC.

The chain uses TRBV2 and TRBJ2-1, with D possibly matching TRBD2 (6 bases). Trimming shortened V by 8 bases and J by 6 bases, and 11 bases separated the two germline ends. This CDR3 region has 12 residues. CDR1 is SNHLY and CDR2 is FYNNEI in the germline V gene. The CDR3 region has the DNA TGTGCCAGCGGATCGGAGGGCAATGAGCAGTTCTTC. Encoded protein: CASGSEGNEQFF.

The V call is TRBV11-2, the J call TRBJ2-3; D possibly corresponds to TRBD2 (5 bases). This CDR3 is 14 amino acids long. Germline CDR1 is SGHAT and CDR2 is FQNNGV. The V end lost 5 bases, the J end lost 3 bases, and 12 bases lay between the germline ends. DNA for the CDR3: TGTGCCAGCAGCCCGTCCCGGGAAACAGATACGCAGTATTTT. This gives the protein CASSPSRETDTQYF.

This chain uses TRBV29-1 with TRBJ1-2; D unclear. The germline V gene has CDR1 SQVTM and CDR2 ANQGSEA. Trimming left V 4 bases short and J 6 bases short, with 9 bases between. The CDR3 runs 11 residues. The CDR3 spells CSVVQGDGYTF. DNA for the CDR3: TGCAGCGTTGTTCAAGGCGATGGCTACACCTTC.

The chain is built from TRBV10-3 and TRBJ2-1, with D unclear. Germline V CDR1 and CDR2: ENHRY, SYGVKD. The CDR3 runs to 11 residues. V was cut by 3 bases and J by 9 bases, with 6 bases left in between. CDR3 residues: CAISDLGEQFF. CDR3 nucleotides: TGTGCCATCAGTGATCTTGGTGAGCAGTTCTTC.

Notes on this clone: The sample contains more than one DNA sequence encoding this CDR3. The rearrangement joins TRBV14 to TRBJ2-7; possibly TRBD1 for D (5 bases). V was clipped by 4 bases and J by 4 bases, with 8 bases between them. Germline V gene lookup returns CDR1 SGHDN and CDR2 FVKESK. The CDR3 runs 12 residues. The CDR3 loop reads CASSPTGYEQYF. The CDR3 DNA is TGTGCCAGCAGCCCAACAGGATACGAGCAGTACTTC.

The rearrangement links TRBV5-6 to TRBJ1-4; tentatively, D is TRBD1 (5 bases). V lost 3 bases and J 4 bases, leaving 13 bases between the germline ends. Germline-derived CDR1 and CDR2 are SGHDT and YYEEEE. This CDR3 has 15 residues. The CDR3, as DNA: TGTGCCAGCAGCTATGAGAGGGGTTTTAATGAAAAACTGTTTTTT. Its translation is CASSYERGFNEKLFF.

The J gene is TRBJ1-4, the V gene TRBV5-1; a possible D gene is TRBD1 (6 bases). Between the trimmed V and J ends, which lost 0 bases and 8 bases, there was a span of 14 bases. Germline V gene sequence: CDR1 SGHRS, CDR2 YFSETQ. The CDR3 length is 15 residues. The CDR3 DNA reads TGCGCCAGCAGCTTGGTGGGGGCCTTTCGAGAAAAACTGTTTTTT. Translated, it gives CASSLVGAFREKLFF. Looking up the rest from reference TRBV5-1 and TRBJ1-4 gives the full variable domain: KAGVTQTPRYLIKTRGQQVTLSCSPISGHRSVSWYQQTPGQGLQFLFEYFSETQRNKGNFPGRFSGRQFSNSRSEMNVSTLELGDSALYLCASSLVGAFREKLFFGSGTQLSVL.